Included here is one T cell receptor (beta chain) sequence, with context. Its antigen is undetermined. Compared with germline, one end of the junction differs, possibly owing to a read error. This sample stems from a study of blood T cells in healthy people across ages. Broader study findings: Older individuals had lower TCR beta diversity per million T cells (the decline was roughly linear). Estimates drawn from one million T cells were deemed to understate diversity.

A second PCR, run for about 7 to 11 cycles, used a sample-barcoded 5' primer plus a J-beta primer mix. Each cDNA molecule, via a template-switch adaptor with 12 random nucleotides, was tagged. TCRdb re-derived calls from the 5' RACE reads in MiXCR, one entry per CDR3 protein. The sample has 800,000 to 1,000,000 distinct CDR3 sequences; approximately 49% are singletons. This CDR3 spans 14 amino acids. CDR1 SNHLY and CDR2 FYNNEI come from the germline V gene. At least 7 million PBMCs were isolated per sample. The clonotype was recovered from a man aged 30-40 years in good health. The chain is built from TRBV2 and TRBJ2-7; tentative D call: TRBD1 (7 bases). The source material was blood. CDR3 in DNA: TGTGCCGGCAGTGAATCGGAGGGGGCTTACGAGCAGTACTTC. Translated: CAGSESEGAYEQYF.